This entry lists 15 T cell receptor beta chains sequenced from one sample in a study of neoadjuvant anti-PD-1 for oral cavity cancer. Assay used: immunoSEQ multiplex PCR; TCRdb lists only in-frame clones, some missing. This table has 14,000 or so clones, approximately 73% appearing once. The time point denotes: after neoadjuvant nivolumab, at surgical resection. This sample comprised PBMCs, obtained after nivolumab (anti-PD-1) treatment. These receptors were obtained from a person between 40 and 85 years old with oral cavity squamous cell carcinoma.

The chain links TRBV27 to TRBJ1-2; 8 bases line up with TRBD1. The CDR3 loop spans 15 amino acids. With 2 bases clipped from V and 4 bases from J, the junction kept 6 bases outside the gene matches. CDR1 is MNHEY and CDR2 is SMNVEV in the germline V gene (reference sequence). The CDR3 sequence: CASSLLGTGTYGYTF. CDR3 nucleotide sequence: TGTGCCAGCAGTTTACTTGGGACAGGAACCTATGGCTACACCTTC.

The V gene is TRBV9, the J gene TRBJ2-7, with unresolved D. This CDR3 comprises 14 residues. V was clipped by 6 bases and J by 0 bases, with 13 bases between them. The germline gives CDR1 SGDLS, CDR2 YYNGEE. The CDR3 DNA is TGTGCCAGCACCAAAACGGAGTTCTCCTACGAGCAGTACTTC. Protein: CASTKTEFSYEQYF.

The rearrangement links TRBV7-9 to TRBJ2-7; D may be TRBD2 (6 bases). Germline V CDR1 and CDR2: SEHNR, FQNEAQ (reference sequence). There are 14 residues in the CDR3. Trimming took off 1 base at V and 2 bases at J, with 9 bases between the two ends. The CDR3: CASSLGTGAYEQYF. The CDR3 DNA sequence: TGTGCCAGCAGCTTAGGGACGGGAGCCTACGAGCAGTACTTC.

V usage is TRBV2 and J usage is TRBJ1-1, with D uncertain. With 4 bases removed from V and 0 bases from J, the gap between germline ends came to 6 bases. Germline V CDR1 and CDR2: SNHLY, FYNNEI. The CDR3 totals 13 residues. DNA of the CDR3: TGTGCCAGCAGTGTAATTCTGAACACTGAAGCTTTCTTT. This encodes CASSVILNTEAFF.

The chain carries TRBV30 and TRBJ2-3, with D unresolved. Germline CDR1 and CDR2: GTSNPN and SVGIG (reference sequence). The length of the CDR3 is 16 residues. V lost 4 bases and J 6 bases, leaving 23 bases between the germline ends. This chain's CDR3 is CAWTLRSSISGDTQYF. The CDR3 DNA is TGTGCCTGGACCCTCCGGTCTTCAATTTCCGGGGATACGCAGTATTTT.

A few counts support this clone. The rearrangement joins TRBV4-1 to TRBJ1-2, with D unclear. Germline V gene data show CDR1 as MGHRA and CDR2 as YSYEKL. This CDR3 region has 15 residues. Deletions cut 3 bases from V and 2 bases from J, with 13 bases between. The CDR3 here is CASSHPRTQNYGYTF. The CDR3, as DNA: TGCGCCAGCAGCCATCCCAGGACTCAGAACTATGGCTACACCTTC.

The rearrangement links TRBV5-5 to TRBJ2-1; no firm D call. The CDR3 length is 12 residues. V was clipped by 4 bases and J by 5 bases, with 7 bases between them. Germline V gene data show CDR1 as SGHKS and CDR2 as YYEKEE (reference sequence). The CDR3 here is CASSRHDNEQFF. The CDR3 DNA reads as TGTGCCAGCAGCCGCCATGACAATGAGCAGTTCTTC.

This clone was found once. V gene TRBV5-4 combines with J gene TRBJ2-5; possibly TRBD2 for D (7 bases). V was trimmed by 0 bases and J by 2 bases, leaving 11 bases between them. This CDR3 region has 15 residues. The germline V gene encodes CDR1 SGHNT and CDR2 YYREEE (reference sequence). CDR3 DNA sequence: TGTGCCAGCAGCTTGGGGGGGGGCCTACAAGAGACCCAGTACTTC. Its protein product is CASSLGGGLQETQYF.

A few counts support this clone. The chain carries TRBV2 and TRBJ1-2, with 9 positions matching TRBD1. CDR3 size: 14 residues. Germline V gene sequence: CDR1 SNHLY, CDR2 FYNNEI. V dropped 0 bases and J dropped 8; count of bases not matched to a gene: 4. CDR3 in DNA: TGTGCCAGCAGTGAAGCTGGGACAGGGTTAGGCTACACCTTC. This codes for CASSEAGTGLGYTF.

J is TRBJ2-1 and V is TRBV11-2; D is possibly TRBD1 or TRBD2 (5 bases each). The CDR3 covers 15 residues. V was trimmed by 2 bases and J by 6 bases, leaving 14 bases between them. The germline V gene has CDR1 SGHAT and CDR2 FQNNGV. CDR3 amino acids: CASSLSGRASNEQFF. The CDR3 coding sequence is TGTGCCAGCAGCTTAAGCGGCAGGGCGTCCAATGAGCAGTTCTTC.

This clone showed up just a few times. The sample has other DNA sequences that encode this CDR3 too. The chain combines TRBV28 with TRBJ1-2; 7 bases align to TRBD1. J was trimmed by 2 bases and V by 4 bases; bases with no gene match: 4. Germline V gene lookup returns CDR1 MDHEN and CDR2 SYDVKM. The CDR3 runs to 14 residues. The CDR3 loop reads CASSYQGGNYGYTF. The CDR3 nucleotides read TGTGCCAGCAGTTATCAGGGGGGGAACTATGGCTACACCTTC.

V is TRBV4-1 and J is TRBJ2-1; 11 nucleotides align to TRBD2. The ends lost 1 base at V and 15 bases at J; junction bases unmatched: 11. The germline V gene encodes CDR1 MGHRA and CDR2 YSYEKL. The CDR3 sequence is 15 residues long. The CDR3 DNA reads as TGCGCCAGCAGCCAAGCGGTGGCTAGCGGGGGGCCGACGTTCTTC. Protein product: CASSQAVASGGPTFF.

The rearrangement links TRBV27 to TRBJ2-1; D gene uncertain. The CDR3 consists of 11 residues. In germline, CDR1 is MNHEY, CDR2 SMNVEV (reference sequence). Trimming took off 6 bases at V and 4 bases at J, with 4 bases between the two ends. For the CDR3, the DNA is TGTGCCAGCAGCGATTACAATGAGCAGTTCTTC. Amino acid sequence: CASSDYNEQFF.

This chain uses TRBV7-2 with TRBJ2-7; D gene unclear. CDR1 is SGHTA and CDR2 is FQGNSA in the germline V gene. Deletions cut 1 base from V and 6 bases from J, with 7 bases between. The CDR3 has 12 amino acids. CDR3 amino acids: CASSLVWGEQYF. CDR3 coding DNA: TGTGCCAGCAGCTTAGTGTGGGGCGAGCAGTACTTC.

This rearrangement joins TRBV5-5 to TRBJ2-5; perhaps TRBD2 as D (5 bases). Trimming cost V 4 bases and J 2 bases, with 6 bases left between them. The CDR3 sequence is 12 residues long. The germline CDR1 and CDR2 sequences are SGHKS and YYEKEE (reference sequence). In nucleotides, the CDR3 is TGTGCCAGCAGCCCGGGGCAAGAGACCCAGTACTTC. Translating it yields CASSPGQETQYF.